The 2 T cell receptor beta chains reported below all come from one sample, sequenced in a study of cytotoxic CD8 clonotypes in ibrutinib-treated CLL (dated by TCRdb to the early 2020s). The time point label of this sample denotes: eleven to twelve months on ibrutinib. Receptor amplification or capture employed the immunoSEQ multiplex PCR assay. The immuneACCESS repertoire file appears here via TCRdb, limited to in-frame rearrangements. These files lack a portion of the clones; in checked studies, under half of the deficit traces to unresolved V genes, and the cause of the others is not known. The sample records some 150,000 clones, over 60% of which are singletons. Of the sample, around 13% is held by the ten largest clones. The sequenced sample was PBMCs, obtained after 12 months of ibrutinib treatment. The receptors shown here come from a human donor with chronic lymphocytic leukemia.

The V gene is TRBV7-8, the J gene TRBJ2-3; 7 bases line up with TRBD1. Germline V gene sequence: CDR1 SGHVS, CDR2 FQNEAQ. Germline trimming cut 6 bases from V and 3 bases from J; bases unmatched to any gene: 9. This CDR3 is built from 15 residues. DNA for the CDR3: TGTGCCAGCAGAGGCGGACAGGCAGGGACAGATACGCAGTATTTT. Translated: CASRGGQAGTDTQYF.

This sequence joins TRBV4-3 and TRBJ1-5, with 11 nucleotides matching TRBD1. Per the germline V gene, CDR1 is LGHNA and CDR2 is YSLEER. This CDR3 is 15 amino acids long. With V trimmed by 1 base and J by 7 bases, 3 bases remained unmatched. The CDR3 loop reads CASSQGTGGWQPQHF. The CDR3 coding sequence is TGCGCCAGCAGCCAAGGGACAGGGGGCTGGCAGCCCCAGCATTTT.